This T cell receptor beta chain is drawn from a study of blood T cell repertoires in COVID-19. For the study at large: Nucleic acid was either cDNA or gDNA, and it came from T cells, B-cell-depleted T cells, or PBMCs.

Germline V gives CDR1 LNHDA, CDR2 SQIVND (reference sequence). J was trimmed by 6 bases and V by 6 bases; bases with no gene match: 6. CDR3 size: 14 residues. Enrollment of patients from Seattle took place during active infection, with longitudinal follow-up. Libraries were prepared by immunoSEQ multiplex PCR; TCRdb keeps only in-frame clonotypes and omits some of them. Among about 120,000 clones listed, nearly 90% were seen once. The sample taken for sequencing was peripheral blood. V is TRBV19 and J is TRBJ1-4, with 8 positions matching TRBD1. This TCR was sampled from a woman aged 60-75 years with COVID-19, enrolled during active disease. The CDR3 coding sequence is TGTGCCAGTAGGCCGGGACAGGCATATGAAAAACTGTTTTTT. The encoded protein is CASRPGQAYEKLFF.